The sequence of this T cell receptor (beta chain) was determined in a study of blood T cell repertoires in COVID-19. The CDR3 spans 16 residues. The V end was cut by 0 bases, the J end by 1 base, with 11 bases between. Germline CDR1 is SGHDT and CDR2 is YYEEEE. Here immunoSEQ multiplex PCR was the method, and the copy in TCRdb shows in-frame clones only, minus some. The table has 90,000 to 140,000 clones, around four fifths seen once. The table lists this clone with a few counts. The chain is built from TRBV5-6 and TRBJ1-5; D gene uncertain. Sequenced input: peripheral blood. This TCR came from a woman in her 70s with acute or convalescent COVID-19. The CDR3, as DNA: TGTGCCAGCAGCTTGGGAGGAGGGAGAAGCAATCAGCCCCAGCATTTT. Its protein product is CASSLGGGRSNQPQHF.